Presented here are 28 T cell receptor beta chains from one specimen sequenced in a study of T-cell memory formation after mild COVID-19. TCRdb re-analysed the 5' RACE reads in MiXCR, keeping a single row per CDR3 protein. The sample has 350,000 to 400,000 distinct CDR3 sequences, approximately 15% seen once. The sample consisted of PBMCs or a T cell subset sorted from them (not recorded which). These receptors were obtained from a man between 18 and 29 years old who had mild COVID-19 (a few samples of this study predate the infection). Cell type and time point are not known.

This clonotype was counted between two and nine times. The chain combines TRBV6-5 with TRBJ1-2, with TRBD1 matching over 10 bases. The germline CDR1 and CDR2 sequences are MNHEY and SVGAGI. V was pared by 2 bases and J by 7 bases, with 4 bases of the junction left unmatched. The CDR3 extends over 14 amino acids. CDR3 nucleotides: TGTGCCAGCAGTTACCGACAGGGGGCGGTTGGCTACACCTTC. Its translation: CASSYRQGAVGYTF.

This clonotype turned up a few times. The genes are TRBV18 and TRBJ2-7; 7 bases map to TRBD1. The CDR3 sequence is 14 residues long. CDR1 is KGHSH and CDR2 is LQKENI in the germline V gene. Trimming cost V 6 bases and J 5 bases; bases outside gene matches: 10. The CDR3: CASSPQGEPHEQYF. The CDR3 DNA reads TGTGCCAGCTCCCCGCAGGGGGAGCCCCACGAGCAGTACTTC.

The rearrangement uses TRBV10-3 and TRBJ2-7; D is uncertain. CDR1 is ENHRY and CDR2 is SYGVKD in the germline V gene. There are 12 residues in the CDR3. Trimming pared 4 bases from V and 3 bases from J, leaving 7 bases between. CDR3 sequence: CAISVAGYEQYV. The CDR3 DNA reads TGTGCCATCAGTGTTGCTGGCTACGAGCAGTACGTC.

This sequence joins TRBV20-1 and TRBJ1-5; D call uncertain. CDR1 is DFQATT and CDR2 is SNEGSKA in the germline V gene (reference sequence). This CDR3 region has 14 residues. The ends were cut back, 3 bases at V and 0 bases at J, with 9 bases in the middle. This chain's CDR3 is CSARVGSSNQPQHF. Here the CDR3 DNA reads TGCAGTGCTAGGGTTGGGAGTAGCAATCAGCCCCAGCATTTT.

This clonotype was found a few times. The chain combines TRBV7-9 with TRBJ2-3, with D perhaps given as TRBD1 or TRBD2 (5 bases each). The CDR3 length is 17 residues. CDR1 and CDR2 from the germline V gene are SEHNR and FQNEAQ (reference sequence). V was trimmed by 3 bases and J by 0 bases, leaving 16 bases between them. Written as DNA, the CDR3 is TGTGCCAGCAGCTTGACAGTACTAGAGCGAAGCACAGATACGCAGTATTTT. Residues: CASSLTVLERSTDTQYF.

The rearrangement joins TRBV7-2 to TRBJ1-4; no clear D. CDR1 SGHTA and CDR2 FQGNSA come from the germline V gene. The V end was cut by 3 bases, the J end by 10 bases, with 6 bases between. The CDR3 covers 11 residues. The CDR3 region has the DNA TGTGCCAGCAGCTTGATGGGAAAACTGTTTTTT. This sequence encodes CASSLMGKLFF.

This sequence joins TRBV7-2 and TRBJ1-6, with D perhaps TRBD1 (6 bases). CDR1 SGHTA and CDR2 FQGNSA come from the germline V gene. This CDR3 has 17 residues. V was pared by 5 bases and J by 2 bases, with 16 bases between. The CDR3 loop is CASSVQQGFTYNSPLHF. As DNA, the CDR3 is TGTGCCAGCAGCGTACAACAGGGTTTTACCTATAATTCACCCCTCCACTTT.

This clonotype was detected a few times. This sequence joins TRBV27 and TRBJ2-1; TRBD1 might be the D (5 bases). This CDR3 contains 16 residues. Germline V gene lookup returns CDR1 MNHEY and CDR2 SMNVEV (reference sequence). Trimming took 6 bases from V and 5 from J, leaving 20 bases between them. CDR3 in amino acids: CASSGYFGREDNEQFF. In DNA, the CDR3 is TGTGCCAGCAGCGGATATTTTGGCAGGGAAGACAATGAGCAGTTCTTC.

The V and J genes are TRBV6-6 and TRBJ1-5; D gene uncertain. The CDR3 totals 15 residues. Germline V gene data show CDR1 as MNHNY and CDR2 as SVGAGI (reference sequence). The V end lost 0 bases, the J end lost 6 bases, and 12 bases lay between the germline ends. The CDR3 spells CASSYSNQGAQPQHF. The CDR3 bases are TGTGCCAGCAGTTACTCGAATCAAGGAGCTCAGCCCCAGCATTTT.

This clonotype was seen only a few times. The rearrangement uses TRBV12-3 or TRBV12-4 and TRBJ1-4; the match to TRBD1 covers 9 bases. The V segment lost 3 bases and the J segment 10 bases; nucleotides outside the gene matches: 6. The CDR3 contains 14 residues. The chain's CDR3 is CASSLTGGTVKLFF. The CDR3 DNA reads TGTGCCAGCAGTTTGACAGGGGGGACGGTAAAACTGTTTTTT.

The chain recombines TRBV12-3 or TRBV12-4 with TRBJ2-3; the D gene is possibly TRBD1 (6 bases). The V end lost 1 base, the J end lost 2 bases, and 13 bases lay between the germline ends. The CDR3 extends over 16 amino acids. CDR3 in amino acids: CASSLVPQGITDTQYF. CDR3 DNA sequence: TGTGCCAGCAGTTTAGTGCCACAGGGAATCACAGATACGCAGTATTTT.

The CDR3 coding sequence is TGCGCCAGCAGCGAAGGCTCACCTGGGACAGGACTTAACTATGGCTACACCTTC. Its translation is CASSEGSPGTGLNYGYTF. The chain employs TRBV5-1 and TRBJ1-2, with 8 bases that match TRBD1. With 4 bases clipped from V and 1 base from J, the junction kept 15 bases outside the gene matches. This CDR3 is 18 amino acids long. Per germline, CDR1 SGHRS and CDR2 YFSETQ. Combining the CDR3 with reference TRBV5-1 and TRBJ1-2 gives the whole variable domain KAGVTQTPRYLIKTRGQQVTLSCSPISGHRSVSWYQQTPGQGLQFLFEYFSETQRNKGNFPGRFSGRQFSNSRSEMNVSTLELGDSALYLCASSEGSPGTGLNYGYTFGSGTRLTVV.

This clonotype was observed a handful of times. The chain couples TRBV18 to TRBJ1-3; no firm D call. The CDR3 runs 16 residues. Germline assignment: CDR1 KGHSH and CDR2 LQKENI. V lost 3 bases and J 0 bases, leaving 12 bases between the germline ends. CDR3 region: CASSPAGDFSGNTIYF. The CDR3 DNA follows: TGTGCCAGCTCACCCGCGGGTGATTTCTCTGGAAACACCATATATTTT.

This clonotype was picked up a small number of times. This chain links TRBV12-5 with TRBJ2-1; D is ambiguous. The CDR3 is made up of 15 amino acids. V lost 6 bases to trimming and J lost 4 bases, with 16 bases between them. Germline CDR1 LGHNT, CDR2 FRNRAP. The CDR3 protein is CASGPGSSQYNEQFF. The CDR3 DNA is TGTGCTAGTGGCCCCGGATCCTCTCAATACAATGAGCAGTTCTTC.

This clonotype was recorded many times. The genes are TRBV20-1 and TRBJ2-5, with 8 nucleotides matching TRBD2. V gave up 6 bases and J gave up 2 bases; unmatched junction bases: 8. This CDR3 contains 14 residues. Germline CDR1 and CDR2: DFQATT and SNEGSKA (reference sequence). CDR3 nucleotide sequence: TGCAGTGCAACCGGGGGGGCGTTACAAGAGACCCAGTACTTC. Translating gives CSATGGALQETQYF.

This clonotype was recorded a few times. The chain recombines TRBV5-1 with TRBJ2-1; D uncertain. Germline V gene sequence: CDR1 SGHRS, CDR2 YFSETQ. With 2 bases removed from V and 6 bases from J, the gap between germline ends came to 15 bases. This CDR3 has 15 amino acids. DNA of the CDR3: TGCGCCAGCAGCTTTTTTTTCGACGGGCCCAATGAGCAGTTCTTC. This translates into CASSFFFDGPNEQFF.

This clonotype showed up just a few times. J is TRBJ2-1 and V is TRBV4-1; TRBD2 agrees at 8 bases. This CDR3 is 15 amino acids long. Germline values: CDR1 MGHRA, CDR2 YSYEKL. The V gene end was trimmed by 4 bases and the J gene end by 15 bases; junction bases not matched to a gene: 17. For the CDR3, the DNA is TGCGCCAGCAGCCTGGCAGGACTAGCCGGGAACAGGCGGTTCTTC. Amino acid sequence: CASSLAGLAGNRRFF.

This clonotype occurred a few times. The chain carries TRBV6-5 and TRBJ2-3; a possible D gene is TRBD2 (6 bases). Germline V gene data show CDR1 as MNHEY and CDR2 as SVGAGI. The CDR3 contains 15 residues. V was pared by 8 bases and J by 0 bases, with 15 bases between. The CDR3 loop is CASLEGTPSTDTQYF. CDR3 nucleotides: TGTGCCAGCCTCGAAGGGACTCCCAGCACAGATACGCAGTATTTT.

CDR3 DNA sequence: TGTGCCTGGAAAGGGGCGGCCCAAGAGACCCAGTACTTC. This codes for CAWKGAAQETQYF. V is TRBV30 and J is TRBJ2-5; the D gene is possibly TRBD1 (5 bases). Trimming left V 4 bases short and J 1 base short, with 10 bases between. Per the germline V gene, CDR1 is GTSNPN and CDR2 is SVGIG (reference sequence). This CDR3 is 13 amino acids long.

The CDR3 loop reads CASRAQTSGGSANNEQFF. The CDR3 DNA follows: TGTGCCAGCAGAGCACAGACTAGCGGGGGCTCCGCTAACAATGAGCAGTTCTTC. The chain couples TRBV7-9 to TRBJ2-1; 12 positions match TRBD2. This CDR3 has 18 amino acids. After removal of 6 bases from V and 5 bases from J, the junction contained 14 bases not matched to a gene. CDR1 and CDR2 (germline): SEHNR, FQNEAQ (reference sequence). The full variable domain, with the rest looked up from reference TRBV7-9 and TRBJ2-1, is DTGVSQNPRHKITKRGQNVTFRCDPISEHNRLYWYRQTLGQGPEFLTYFQNEAQLEKSRLLSDRFSAERPKGSFSTLEIQRTEQGDSAMYLCASRAQTSGGSANNEQFFGPGTRLTVL.

In its sample, this clonotype was seen a few times. This rearrangement joins TRBV6-5 to TRBJ2-5; 10 positions agree with TRBD2. Germline V gene lookup returns CDR1 MNHEY and CDR2 SVGAGI. Trimming at V came to 6 bases and at J to 2 bases, leaving 6 bases not matched to a gene. The CDR3 spans 15 residues. CDR3 residues: CASSPSGGQQETQYF. DNA of the CDR3: TGTGCCAGCAGCCCTAGCGGGGGTCAACAAGAGACCCAGTACTTC.

This clonotype was seen a few times. The rearrangement links TRBV19 to TRBJ2-1, with 8 nucleotides matching TRBD2. Trimming took 4 bases from V and 1 from J; bases not matched to a gene: 12. Germline assignment: CDR1 LNHDA and CDR2 SQIVND (reference sequence). The CDR3 runs to 18 residues. This CDR3 is CASSTSSVGLVSYNEQFF. The CDR3 DNA sequence: TGTGCCAGTAGTACCAGTAGCGTGGGACTAGTATCCTACAATGAGCAGTTCTTC.

The chain has TRBV18 and TRBJ2-4; TRBD2 might be the D (5 bases). This CDR3 spans 15 amino acids. Germline V gives CDR1 KGHSH, CDR2 LQKENI. Between the trimmed V and J ends, which lost 2 bases and 10 bases, there was a span of 18 bases. CDR3: CASSPGNGGPGIQYF. The CDR3 coding sequence is TGTGCCAGCTCACCAGGGAATGGCGGACCGGGGATTCAGTACTTC.

This clonotype was detected a few times. This sequence joins TRBV6-5 and TRBJ2-2; no clear D gene. Germline assignment: CDR1 MNHEY and CDR2 SVGAGI. CDR3 length: 12 residues. Trimming removed 2 bases from V and 8 bases from J, with 6 bases in between. CDR3 DNA: TGTGCCAGCAGTTACAGTTGGGGGGAGCTGTTTTTT. It encodes CASSYSWGELFF.

This clonotype occurred many times. DNA of the CDR3: TGCGCCAGCAGCCCCCGGGACAGGGACGAGCAGTACGTC. This sequence encodes CASSPRDRDEQYV. J is TRBJ2-7 and V is TRBV4-1, with 9 bases aligning to TRBD1. The CDR3 loop spans 13 amino acids. J gave up 5 bases and V 4 bases, and 3 bases lay outside the gene matches. The germline V gene encodes CDR1 MGHRA and CDR2 YSYEKL.

The rearrangement uses TRBV29-1 and TRBJ2-7; D not resolved. Germline V lookup: CDR1 SQVTM, CDR2 ANQGSEA. The ends were cut back, 4 bases at V and 3 bases at J, with 10 bases in the middle. The CDR3 covers 12 residues. CDR3 amino acids: CSVGLSYYEQYV. The CDR3 region has the DNA TGCAGCGTTGGTCTCTCCTACTACGAGCAGTACGTC.

This clonotype was observed a handful of times. CDR3 coding DNA: TGTGCCAGCAGCTTACGGTGGGGGCAAGAGACCCAGTACTTC. Protein sequence: CASSLRWGQETQYF. V and J are TRBV5-5 and TRBJ2-5, with D perhaps TRBD1 or TRBD2 (5 bases each). The CDR3 consists of 14 residues. V was shortened by 2 bases and J by 2 bases, with 10 bases between the two germline ends. Germline values: CDR1 SGHKS, CDR2 YYEKEE (reference sequence).

This clonotype has a count of ten or more. The chain recombines TRBV7-6 with TRBJ2-1; 9 bases align to TRBD1. CDR1 and CDR2 from the germline V gene are SGHVS and FNYEAQ. This CDR3 comprises 15 residues. V trimming: 4 bases; J trimming: 4 bases; junction bases outside the gene matches: 5. CDR3 sequence (DNA): TGTGCCAGCAGCTCCCACAGGGGGCCTTACAATGAGCAGTTCTTC. This codes for CASSSHRGPYNEQFF.